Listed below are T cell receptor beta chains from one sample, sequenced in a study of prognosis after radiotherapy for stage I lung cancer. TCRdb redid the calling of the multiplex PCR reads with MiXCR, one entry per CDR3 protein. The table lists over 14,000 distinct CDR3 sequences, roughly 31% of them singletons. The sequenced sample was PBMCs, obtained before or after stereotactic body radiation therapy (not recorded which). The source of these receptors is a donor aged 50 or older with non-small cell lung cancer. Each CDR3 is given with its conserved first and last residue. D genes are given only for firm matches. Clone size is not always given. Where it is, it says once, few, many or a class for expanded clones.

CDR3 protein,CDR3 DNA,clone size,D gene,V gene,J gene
CASSVDSPSGEVPDTQYF,TGTGCCAGCAGCGTAGATTCACCTAGCGGGGAGGTTCCAGATACGCAGTATTTT,many,TRBD2,TRBV9,TRBJ2-3
CSVDGQVGEQYF,TGCAGCGTTGATGGACAGGTCGGCGAGCAGTACTTC,many,TRBD1,TRBV29-1,TRBJ2-7
CASSLGGVAGVVYEQYF,TGCGCCAGCAGCTTGGGGGGGGTAGCGGGAGTCGTCTACGAGCAGTACTTC,many,TRBD2,TRBV5-1,TRBJ2-7
CASSRLAGGREQYF,TGTGCCAGCAGCCGACTAGCGGGAGGCCGCGAGCAGTACTTC,-,TRBD2,TRBV7-2,TRBJ2-7
CAWSPGANVLTF,TGTGCCTGGTCCCCTGGGGCCAACGTCCTGACTTTC,medium-sized,-,TRBV30,TRBJ2-6
CASSDPGFASNEQFF,TGTGCCAGCAGCGACCCAGGGTTCGCGAGTAATGAGCAGTTCTTC,-,-,TRBV7-2,TRBJ2-1
CASSVMDTQYF,TGTGCCAGCAGTGTGATGGATACGCAGTATTTT,many,-,TRBV2,TRBJ2-3
CASRFTSGIGNEQFF,TGTGCCAGCAGGTTTACTAGCGGGATTGGGAATGAGCAGTTCTTC,medium-sized,TRBD2,TRBV6-1,TRBJ2-1
CSARSVLKLRISYNEQFF,TGCAGTGCTAGGAGTGTACTTAAACTCCGCATTTCCTACAATGAGCAGTTCTTC,many,-,TRBV20-1,TRBJ2-1
CASSKAGGQGEQYF,TGTGCCAGCAGCAAAGCGGGAGGGCAGGGCGAGCAGTACTTC,medium-sized,TRBD2,TRBV9,TRBJ2-7
CASSPTSDSYNEQFF,TGTGCCAGCAGCCCTACTAGCGACTCCTACAATGAGCAGTTCTTC,many,TRBD2,TRBV5-4,TRBJ2-1
CASSDRFSSYNEQFF,TGTGCCAGCAGCGACAGGTTCAGCTCCTACAATGAGCAGTTCTTC,-,-,TRBV7-8,TRBJ2-1
CASSFAGGSYNEQFF,TGTGCCAGCAGTTTTGCGGGAGGGTCCTACAATGAGCAGTTCTTC,many,TRBD2,TRBV28,TRBJ2-1
CATAGKSYNEQFF,TGTGCCACCGCCGGTAAATCCTACAATGAGCAGTTCTTC,many,-,TRBV19,TRBJ2-1
CASSIAGASYNEQFF,TGTGCCAGCAGTATAGCGGGAGCGTCCTACAATGAGCAGTTCTTC,many,TRBD2,TRBV28,TRBJ2-1
CAWSVPLIGALEAFF,TGTGCCTGGAGTGTACCCCTCATTGGTGCACTTGAAGCTTTCTTT,-,-,TRBV30,TRBJ1-1
CASSPADGFYEQYF,TGTGCCAGCAGTCCAGCGGACGGCTTCTACGAGCAGTACTTC,many,-,TRBV11-2,TRBJ2-7
CASRTKLFYEQYF,TGTGCCTCACGGACTAAACTATTCTACGAGCAGTACTTC,medium-sized,-,TRBV30,TRBJ2-7
CAAAGGDPKETQYF,TGTGCCGCGGCTGGCGGGGACCCCAAAGAGACCCAGTACTTC,-,-,TRBV24-1,TRBJ2-5
CASRDTGLAGGRGYNEQFF,TGTGCCAGCAGGGACACCGGACTAGCGGGAGGGAGGGGATACAATGAGCAGTTCTTC,many,TRBD2,TRBV2,TRBJ2-1
CASSPRLAGAKQNEQFF,TGTGCCAGCTCACCGAGACTGGCGGGTGCTAAGCAGAATGAGCAGTTCTTC,many,-,TRBV18,TRBJ2-1
CASSLLLNTEAFF,TGTGCCAGCAGCTTGTTGCTGAACACTGAAGCTTTCTTT,many,-,TRBV5-6,TRBJ1-1
CASSTSGDGIKFTEAFF,TGTGCCAGCAGCACATCAGGGGACGGAATAAAGTTCACTGAAGCTTTCTTT,many,-,TRBV7-9,TRBJ1-1
CASSIGRLNTEAFF,TGTGCCAGTAGTATAGGCAGACTGAACACTGAAGCTTTCTTT,many,-,TRBV19,TRBJ1-1
CASRSTSGRARNEQFF,TGTGCCAGCAGATCGACTAGCGGGAGGGCACGGAATGAGCAGTTCTTC,many,TRBD2,TRBV28,TRBJ2-1
CASSRTGQGLSPLHF,TGTGCCAGCAGTCGGACGGGACAGGGGCTTTCACCCCTCCACTTT,-,TRBD1,TRBV6-2/TRBV6-3,TRBJ1-6
CASSPRQGHTVELFF,TGTGCCAGCTCACCACGGCAGGGCCACACCGTGGAGCTGTTTTTT,-,-,TRBV18,TRBJ2-2
CASSPRGDSYYEQYF,TGTGCCAGCTCACCGCGTGGGGACTCCTACTACGAGCAGTACTTC,many,-,TRBV18,TRBJ2-7
CASSQREFAGELFF,TGTGCCAGCAGCCAACGGGAGTTTGCCGGGGAGCTGTTTTTT,many,-,TRBV3-1,TRBJ2-2
CASSVEGLAGYNEQFF,TGTGCCAGCAGCGTAGAGGGACTAGCGGGTTACAATGAGCAGTTCTTC,medium-sized,TRBD2,TRBV9,TRBJ2-1